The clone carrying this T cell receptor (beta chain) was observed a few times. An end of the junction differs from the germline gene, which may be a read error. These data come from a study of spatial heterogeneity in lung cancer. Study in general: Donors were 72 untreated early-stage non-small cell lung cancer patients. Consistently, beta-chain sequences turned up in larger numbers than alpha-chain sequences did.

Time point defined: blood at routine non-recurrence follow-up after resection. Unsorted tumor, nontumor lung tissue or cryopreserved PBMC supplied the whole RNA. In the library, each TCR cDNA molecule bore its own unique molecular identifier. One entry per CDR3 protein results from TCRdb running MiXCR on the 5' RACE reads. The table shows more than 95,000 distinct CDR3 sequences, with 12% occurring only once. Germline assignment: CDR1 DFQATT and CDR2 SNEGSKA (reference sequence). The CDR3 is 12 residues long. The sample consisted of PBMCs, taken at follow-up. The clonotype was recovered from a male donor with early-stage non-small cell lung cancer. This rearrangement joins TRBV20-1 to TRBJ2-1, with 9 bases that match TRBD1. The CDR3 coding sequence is TGCAGTGCTAGAGACCTAGGACAGGGGTGGCTCTTC. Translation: CSARDLGQGWLF.